The rows below give T cell receptor beta chains drawn from one sample of a study of blood T cells in healthy people across ages. TCRdb itself ran the 5' RACE reads through MiXCR, one entry per CDR3 protein. The sample holds some 900,000 distinct CDR3 sequences, around 46% seen once. Sequencing used blood. The source is a man aged 30 to 39 in good health. CDR3s include the opening cysteine and the closing phenylalanine or tryptophan. The D gene is left open where the match is weak. Only part of the rows carry a size: once, few, many, or a class if the clone is expanded.

cdr3_length: 15
clone_size: few
v_call: TRBV6-2/TRBV6-3
d_call: TRBD2
j_call: TRBJ2-1
cdr3_nt: TGTGCCAGCAGTGAGCCGGGACTAGCGAACAATGAGCAGTTCTTC
cdr3_aa: CASSEPGLANNEQFF

cdr3_length: 12
clone_size: NA
v_call: TRBV20-1
d_call: TRBD1
j_call: TRBJ2-7
cdr3_nt: TGCAGGGCTCATGACAGGGCCTACGAGCAGTACTTC
cdr3_aa: CRAHDRAYEQYF

cdr3_length: 12
clone_size: few
v_call: TRBV29-1
d_call: NA
j_call: TRBJ2-1
cdr3_nt: TGCAGCGTTAACCTCCCCGGGGGAAAGCAGTTCTTC
cdr3_aa: CSVNLPGGKQFF

cdr3_length: 16
clone_size: NA
v_call: TRBV7-2
d_call: TRBD2
j_call: TRBJ2-1
cdr3_nt: TGTGCCAGCAGCTTAGCAACAACGGGGGGGCAAAATGAGCAGTTCTTC
cdr3_aa: CASSLATTGGQNEQFF

cdr3_length: 13
clone_size: NA
v_call: TRBV6-5
d_call: NA
j_call: TRBJ1-5
cdr3_nt: TGTGCCAGCAGTTACACGGTCAACGAGCCCCAGCATTTT
cdr3_aa: CASSYTVNEPQHF

cdr3_length: 16
clone_size: NA
v_call: TRBV7-2
d_call: TRBD1
j_call: TRBJ1-4
cdr3_nt: TGTGCCAGCAGCTGGACAGGATTTGCGACTAATGAAAAACTGTTTTTT
cdr3_aa: CASSWTGFATNEKLFF

cdr3_length: 14
clone_size: NA
v_call: TRBV25-1
d_call: TRBD1
j_call: TRBJ2-1
cdr3_nt: TGTGCCAGCAGTGAATCTACAGGGGATTCTGAGCAGTTCTTC
cdr3_aa: CASSESTGDSEQFF

cdr3_length: 15
clone_size: few
v_call: TRBV14
d_call: NA
j_call: TRBJ2-3
cdr3_nt: TGTGCCAGCAGCCAAGAGATGGTCGAGATAGATACGCAGTATTTT
cdr3_aa: CASSQEMVEIDTQYF

cdr3_length: 16
clone_size: NA
v_call: TRBV27
d_call: TRBD1
j_call: TRBJ1-5
cdr3_nt: TGTGCCAGCAGTACTCAACGGACAGGGGTACTTCAGCCCCAGCATTTT
cdr3_aa: CASSTQRTGVLQPQHF

cdr3_length: 14
clone_size: few
v_call: TRBV7-9
d_call: NA
j_call: TRBJ2-7
cdr3_nt: TGTGCCAGCAGCGGGGGCCTCGACCCCTACGAGCAGTACTTC
cdr3_aa: CASSGGLDPYEQYF

cdr3_length: 15
clone_size: NA
v_call: TRBV4-1
d_call: TRBD1
j_call: TRBJ1-4
cdr3_nt: TGCGCCAGCAGCCAACCGGGACAGGGTCCCGAAAAACTGTTTTTT
cdr3_aa: CASSQPGQGPEKLFF

cdr3_length: 15
clone_size: NA
v_call: TRBV7-2
d_call: NA
j_call: TRBJ1-6
cdr3_nt: TGTGCCAGCAGCGCCCCGGGACGGAGAAATTCACCCCTCCACTTT
cdr3_aa: CASSAPGRRNSPLHF

cdr3_length: 13
clone_size: NA
v_call: TRBV12-3/TRBV12-4
d_call: NA
j_call: TRBJ2-1
cdr3_nt: TGTGCCAGCAGTTTCGGTGGGAACGATGAGCAGTTCTTC
cdr3_aa: CASSFGGNDEQFF

cdr3_length: 14
clone_size: NA
v_call: TRBV4-1
d_call: NA
j_call: TRBJ2-3
cdr3_nt: TGCGCCAGCAGGTTCCTGCTAGGCACAGATACGCAGTATTTT
cdr3_aa: CASRFLLGTDTQYF

cdr3_length: 16
clone_size: once
v_call: TRBV4-1
d_call: NA
j_call: TRBJ2-3
cdr3_nt: TGCGCCAGCAGCCCCCGGGGTAGCGAGACGACAGATACGCAGTATTTT
cdr3_aa: CASSPRGSETTDTQYF

cdr3_length: 14
clone_size: NA
v_call: TRBV5-1
d_call: TRBD1
j_call: TRBJ1-1
cdr3_nt: TGCGCCAGCACGACCCGACAGGGAAGCACTGAAGCTTTCTTT
cdr3_aa: CASTTRQGSTEAFF

cdr3_length: 14
clone_size: few
v_call: TRBV7-2
d_call: NA
j_call: TRBJ1-2
cdr3_nt: TGTGCCAGCAGCTTAGTTTTCCTAGCAACCGGCTACACCTTC
cdr3_aa: CASSLVFLATGYTF

cdr3_length: 15
clone_size: few
v_call: TRBV7-2
d_call: NA
j_call: TRBJ1-5
cdr3_nt: TGTGCCAGCAGCACGGGGGGGCTAGGCAATCAGCCCCAGCATTTT
cdr3_aa: CASSTGGLGNQPQHF

cdr3_length: 14
clone_size: NA
v_call: TRBV9
d_call: NA
j_call: TRBJ2-7
cdr3_nt: TGTGCCAGCAGCGTAGTTGATGCAGCCTACGAGCAGTACTTC
cdr3_aa: CASSVVDAAYEQYF

cdr3_length: 14
clone_size: NA
v_call: TRBV7-9
d_call: NA
j_call: TRBJ2-1
cdr3_nt: TGTGCCAGGGACCAGCCTTCGCGCTACAATGAGCAGTTCTTC
cdr3_aa: CARDQPSRYNEQFF

cdr3_length: 16
clone_size: NA
v_call: TRBV5-1
d_call: NA
j_call: TRBJ2-5
cdr3_nt: TGCGCCAGCAGCTTGGGTGCGGCTTTGGGATACAATGAGCAGTACTTC
cdr3_aa: CASSLGAALGYNEQYF

cdr3_length: 15
clone_size: NA
v_call: TRBV9
d_call: NA
j_call: TRBJ1-5
cdr3_nt: TGTGCCAGCAGCCCTGAGGGACTGGGCAATCAGCCCCAGCATTTT
cdr3_aa: CASSPEGLGNQPQHF

cdr3_length: 14
clone_size: NA
v_call: TRBV10-3
d_call: TRBD1
j_call: TRBJ2-7
cdr3_nt: TGTGCCACCCTAACCGGGACAGGGAACGACGAGCAGTACTTC
cdr3_aa: CATLTGTGNDEQYF

cdr3_length: 15
clone_size: many
v_call: TRBV4-2
d_call: TRBD2
j_call: TRBJ2-3
cdr3_nt: TGTGCCAGCAGCCAAGAAACTAGCGGCACAGATACGCAGTATTTT
cdr3_aa: CASSQETSGTDTQYF

cdr3_length: 14
clone_size: few
v_call: TRBV7-9
d_call: NA
j_call: TRBJ1-1
cdr3_nt: TGTGCCAGCGATTATCGGGGTTTGAACACTGAAGCTTTCTTT
cdr3_aa: CASDYRGLNTEAFF

cdr3_length: 14
clone_size: few
v_call: TRBV2
d_call: TRBD2
j_call: TRBJ2-7
cdr3_nt: TGTGCCAGCACCGGGACTAGCGTGTCCTACGAGCAGTACTTC
cdr3_aa: CASTGTSVSYEQYF

cdr3_length: 15
clone_size: few
v_call: TRBV6-6
d_call: NA
j_call: TRBJ2-1
cdr3_nt: TGTGCCAGCACAGAGAGGACTGCCTTATCCAATGAGCAGTTCTTC
cdr3_aa: CASTERTALSNEQFF

cdr3_length: 12
clone_size: NA
v_call: TRBV20-1
d_call: NA
j_call: TRBJ2-5
cdr3_nt: TGCAGTGCTGCACAGGGTAGAGAGACCCAGTACTTC
cdr3_aa: CSAAQGRETQYF

cdr3_length: 13
clone_size: many
v_call: TRBV7-2
d_call: NA
j_call: TRBJ2-7
cdr3_nt: TGTGCCAGCAGCTTAGCAGCGTTCTACGAGCAGTACTTC
cdr3_aa: CASSLAAFYEQYF

cdr3_length: 21
clone_size: NA
v_call: TRBV10-3
d_call: NA
j_call: TRBJ2-3
cdr3_nt: TGTGCCATCGGTTCAACTTGCGGGCGGTGCGATCTGGCTATTGGCACAGATACGCAGTATTTT
cdr3_aa: CAIGSTCGRCDLAIGTDTQYF

cdr3_length: 17
clone_size: NA
v_call: TRBV7-2
d_call: NA
j_call: TRBJ2-3
cdr3_nt: TGTGCCAGCAGCCCCCGGGCCGGGACCCAGAGACCAGATACGCAGTATTTT
cdr3_aa: CASSPRAGTQRPDTQYF

cdr3_length: 16
clone_size: once
v_call: TRBV6-6
d_call: TRBD2
j_call: TRBJ2-7
cdr3_nt: TGTGCCAGCAGTGGGGACTATAGCGGGGTGTACAATGAGCAGTACTTC
cdr3_aa: CASSGDYSGVYNEQYF

cdr3_length: 14
clone_size: few
v_call: TRBV13
d_call: NA
j_call: TRBJ2-4
cdr3_nt: TGTGCCAGCACCGTCAGGGAAGCCAAAAACATTCAGTACTTC
cdr3_aa: CASTVREAKNIQYF

cdr3_length: 17
clone_size: NA
v_call: TRBV10-3
d_call: NA
j_call: TRBJ2-7
cdr3_nt: TGTGCCATCAGTGAGTCGGAGTATGGCGGGGGCACCTACGAGCAGTACTTC
cdr3_aa: CAISESEYGGGTYEQYF

cdr3_length: 14
clone_size: NA
v_call: TRBV5-4
d_call: TRBD1
j_call: TRBJ2-7
cdr3_nt: TGTGCCAGCAGTTCCAGGGGGCTTAAGGCCGAGCAGTACTTC
cdr3_aa: CASSSRGLKAEQYF

cdr3_length: 16
clone_size: few
v_call: TRBV4-1
d_call: NA
j_call: TRBJ2-7
cdr3_nt: TGCGCCAGCAGCCAACTAGAGGGGGAGCCCTCCTACGAGCAGTACTTC
cdr3_aa: CASSQLEGEPSYEQYF

cdr3_length: 13
clone_size: few
v_call: TRBV28
d_call: NA
j_call: TRBJ1-6
cdr3_nt: TGTGCCAGCCGGGACATTAATAATTCACCCCTCCACTTT
cdr3_aa: CASRDINNSPLHF

cdr3_length: 15
clone_size: once
v_call: TRBV4-1
d_call: NA
j_call: TRBJ1-2
cdr3_nt: TGCGCCAGCAGCCAAGATGAAGCGGGAATGGATGGCTACACCTTC
cdr3_aa: CASSQDEAGMDGYTF

cdr3_length: 18
clone_size: NA
v_call: TRBV30
d_call: NA
j_call: TRBJ2-6
cdr3_nt: TGTGCCTGGAGCCCCTACCGCCCAACAGACTCTGGGGCCAACGTCCTGACTTTC
cdr3_aa: CAWSPYRPTDSGANVLTF

cdr3_length: 19
clone_size: NA
v_call: TRBV12-3/TRBV12-4
d_call: TRBD2
j_call: TRBJ2-7
cdr3_nt: TGTGCCAGCAGTTTACGCCCCGGGACTAGCGGGGAGAGCTCCTACGAGCAGTACTTC
cdr3_aa: CASSLRPGTSGESSYEQYF

cdr3_length: 11
clone_size: few
v_call: TRBV28
d_call: NA
j_call: TRBJ2-7
cdr3_nt: TGTGCCAGCAGTTTCGAGAACGAGCAGTACTTC
cdr3_aa: CASSFENEQYF

cdr3_length: 15
clone_size: NA
v_call: TRBV27
d_call: NA
j_call: TRBJ2-2
cdr3_nt: TGTGCCAGCAGTTTAGTCCAGGGGTCGGGCGGGGAGCTGTTTTTT
cdr3_aa: CASSLVQGSGGELFF

cdr3_length: 14
clone_size: NA
v_call: TRBV5-1
d_call: TRBD2
j_call: TRBJ2-1
cdr3_nt: TGCGCCAGCAGCTCGACGGGACTAGACAATGAGCAGTTCTTC
cdr3_aa: CASSSTGLDNEQFF